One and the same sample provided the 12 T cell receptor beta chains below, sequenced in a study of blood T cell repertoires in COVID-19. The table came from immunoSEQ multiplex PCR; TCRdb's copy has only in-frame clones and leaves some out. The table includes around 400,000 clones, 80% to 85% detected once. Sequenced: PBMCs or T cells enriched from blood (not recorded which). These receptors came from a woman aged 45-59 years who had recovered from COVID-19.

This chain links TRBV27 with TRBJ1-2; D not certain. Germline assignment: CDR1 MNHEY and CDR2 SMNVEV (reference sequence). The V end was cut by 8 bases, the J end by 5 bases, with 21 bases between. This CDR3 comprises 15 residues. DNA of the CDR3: TGTGCCAGCCGCCCCCGTGGGCAGCCGTTATATGGCTACACCTTC. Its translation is CASRPRGQPLYGYTF.

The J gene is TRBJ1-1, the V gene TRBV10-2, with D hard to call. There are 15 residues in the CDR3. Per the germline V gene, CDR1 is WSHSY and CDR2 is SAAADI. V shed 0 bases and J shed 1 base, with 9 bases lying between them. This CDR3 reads CASSESSLGNTEAFF. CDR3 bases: TGCGCCAGCAGTGAGTCGAGTCTAGGGAACACTGAAGCTTTCTTT.

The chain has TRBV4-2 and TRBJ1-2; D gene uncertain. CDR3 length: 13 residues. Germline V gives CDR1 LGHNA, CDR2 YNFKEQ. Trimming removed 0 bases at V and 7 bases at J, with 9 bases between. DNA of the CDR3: TGTGCCAGCAGCCAAGATCTCGGTGTTGGCTACACCTTC. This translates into CASSQDLGVGYTF.

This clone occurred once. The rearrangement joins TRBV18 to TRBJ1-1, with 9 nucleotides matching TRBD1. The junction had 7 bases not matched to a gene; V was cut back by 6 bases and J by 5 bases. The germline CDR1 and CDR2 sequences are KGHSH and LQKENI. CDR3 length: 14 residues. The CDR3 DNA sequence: TGTGCCAGCTCGCCGACAGGGGGTGTTACTGAAGCTTTCTTT. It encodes CASSPTGGVTEAFF.

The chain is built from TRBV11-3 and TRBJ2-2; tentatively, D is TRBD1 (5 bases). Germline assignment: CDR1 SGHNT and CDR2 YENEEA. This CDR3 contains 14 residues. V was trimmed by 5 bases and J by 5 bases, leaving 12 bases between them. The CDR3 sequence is CASSVPGLTGELFF. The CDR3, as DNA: TGTGCCAGCAGCGTACCAGGGTTAACCGGGGAGCTGTTTTTT.

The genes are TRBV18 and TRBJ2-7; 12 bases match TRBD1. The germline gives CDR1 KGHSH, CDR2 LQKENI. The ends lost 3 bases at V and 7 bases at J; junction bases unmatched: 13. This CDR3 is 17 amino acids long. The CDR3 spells CASSPSAQGQGAREQYF. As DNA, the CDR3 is TGTGCCAGCTCACCGAGTGCTCAGGGACAGGGGGCAAGGGAGCAGTACTTC. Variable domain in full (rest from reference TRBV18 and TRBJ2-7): NAGVMQNPRHLVRRRGQEARLRCSPMKGHSHVYWYRQLPEEGLKFMVYLQKENIIDESGMPKERFSAEFPKEGPSILRIQQVVRGDSAAYFCASSPSAQGQGAREQYFGPGTRLTVT.

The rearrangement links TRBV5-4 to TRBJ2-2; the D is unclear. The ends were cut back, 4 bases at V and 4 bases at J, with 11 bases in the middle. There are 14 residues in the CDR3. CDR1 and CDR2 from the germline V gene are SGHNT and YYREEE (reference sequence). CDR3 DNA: TGTGCCAGCAGCATTGACTGGTTCACCGGGGAGCTGTTTTTT. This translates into CASSIDWFTGELFF. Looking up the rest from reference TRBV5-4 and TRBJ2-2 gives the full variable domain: ETGVTQSPTHLIKTRGQQVTLRCSSQSGHNTVSWYQQALGQGPQFIFQYYREEENGRGNFPPRFSGLQFPNYSSELNVNALELDDSALYLCASSIDWFTGELFFGEGSRLTVL.

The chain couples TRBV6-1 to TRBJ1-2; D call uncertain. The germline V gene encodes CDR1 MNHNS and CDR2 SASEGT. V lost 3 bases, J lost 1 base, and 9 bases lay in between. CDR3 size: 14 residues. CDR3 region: CASSDGRNNYGYTF. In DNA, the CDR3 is TGTGCCAGCAGTGATGGCAGGAATAACTATGGCTACACCTTC.

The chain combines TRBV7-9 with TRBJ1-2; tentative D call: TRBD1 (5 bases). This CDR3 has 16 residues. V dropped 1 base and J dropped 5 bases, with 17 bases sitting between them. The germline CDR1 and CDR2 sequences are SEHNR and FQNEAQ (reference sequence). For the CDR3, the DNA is TGTGCCAGCAGCTTAGGACAGACCAACTATCGATATGGCTACACCTTC. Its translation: CASSLGQTNYRYGYTF.

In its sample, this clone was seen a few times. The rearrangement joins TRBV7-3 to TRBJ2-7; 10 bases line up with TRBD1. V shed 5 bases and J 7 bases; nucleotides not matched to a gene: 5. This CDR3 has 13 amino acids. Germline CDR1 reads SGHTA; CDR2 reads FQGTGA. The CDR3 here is CASSPGTGEEQYF. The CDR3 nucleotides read TGTGCCAGCAGCCCCGGGACAGGGGAGGAGCAGTACTTC.

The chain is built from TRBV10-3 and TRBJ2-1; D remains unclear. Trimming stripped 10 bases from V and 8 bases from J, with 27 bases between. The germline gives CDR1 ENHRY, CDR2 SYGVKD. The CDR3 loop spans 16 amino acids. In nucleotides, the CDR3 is TGTGCCACACACAACCAACTTGGTAATAGGCAGGATGAGCAGTTCTTC. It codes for CATHNQLGNRQDEQFF.

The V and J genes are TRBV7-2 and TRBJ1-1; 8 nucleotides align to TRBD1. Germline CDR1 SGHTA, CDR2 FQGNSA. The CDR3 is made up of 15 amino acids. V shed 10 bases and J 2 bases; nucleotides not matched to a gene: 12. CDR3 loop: CATSRGPSYNTEAFF. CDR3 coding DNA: TGTGCCACCTCCAGGGGGCCCTCATACAACACTGAAGCTTTCTTT.